What follows are 17 T cell receptor beta chains derived from one specimen sequenced in a study of shared clonotypes between healthy human individuals. Selected positively for CCR7 and CD45RO-negative, naive CD8 cells excluded terminally differentiated effector memory CD45RA+ cells. The method was immunoSEQ multiplex PCR; TCRdb's version includes in-frame clones alone and lacks a portion of them. The data contain hundreds of thousands of clones, about 91% of them singletons. Sequenced sample: naive CD8+ T cells sorted from blood. These receptors were collected from a young man in good health.

The chain uses TRBV27 and TRBJ2-7, with D uncertain. CDR1 MNHEY and CDR2 SMNVEV come from the germline V gene (reference sequence). With 0 bases removed from V and 2 bases from J, the gap between germline ends came to 11 bases. The CDR3 length is 15 residues. For the CDR3, the DNA is TGTGCCAGCAGTTTATCGAGTCCCTCGGCCTACGAGCAGTACTTC. The encoded protein is CASSLSSPSAYEQYF.

This chain joins TRBV11-2 and TRBJ2-7, with D hard to call. CDR3 length equals 14 residues. Germline V lookup: CDR1 SGHAT, CDR2 FQNNGV. V was cut by 4 bases and J by 4 bases, with 14 bases left in between. CDR3 residues: CASSSIGPNYEQYF. The CDR3 DNA sequence: TGTGCCAGCAGCTCAATAGGACCAAATTACGAGCAGTACTTC. Full variable domain (missing parts from reference TRBV11-2 and TRBJ2-7): EAGVAQSPRYKIIEKRQSVAFWCNPISGHATLYWYQQILGQGPKLLIQFQNNGVVDDSQLPKDRFSAERLKGVDSTLKIQPAKLEDSAVYLCASSSIGPNYEQYFGPGTRLTVT.

V and J are TRBV27 and TRBJ2-1, with TRBD2 identical over 13 bases. The trim removed 5 bases at V and 3 bases at J, leaving 4 bases unmatched. This CDR3 is 16 amino acids long. The V gene's germline CDR1 is MNHEY and CDR2 SMNVEV (reference sequence). The CDR3 sequence: CASSKGTSGVYNEQFF. The DNA for the CDR3 is TGTGCCAGCAGTAAGGGGACTAGCGGGGTCTACAATGAGCAGTTCTTC.

This clone was detected only once. The same CDR3 is also encoded by other DNA sequences in this sample. This sequence joins TRBV4-1 and TRBJ1-1; the D gene is possibly TRBD1 (5 bases). The CDR3 runs 12 residues. The germline V gene encodes CDR1 MGHRA and CDR2 YSYEKL. Trimming removed 2 bases at V and 5 bases at J, with 6 bases between. Here the CDR3 reads CASSQSGTEAFF. CDR3 DNA: TGCGCCAGCAGCCAATCAGGGACTGAAGCTTTCTTT.

This chain connects TRBV4-1 to TRBJ1-1; D remains unclear. Between the trimmed V and J ends, which lost 0 bases and 3 bases, there was a span of 8 bases. Germline CDR1 MGHRA, CDR2 YSYEKL. The CDR3 contains 14 residues. The CDR3 DNA is TGCGCCAGCAGCCAAGATCCGGGTTACACTGAAGCTTTCTTT. Translated: CASSQDPGYTEAFF.

The V gene is TRBV5-6, the J gene TRBJ2-2; no clear D gene. Germline V lookup: CDR1 SGHDT, CDR2 YYEEEE. V lost 3 bases and J lost 0, with 12 bases in between. This CDR3 region has 16 residues. The CDR3 spells CASSSPAQANTGELFF. CDR3 bases: TGTGCCAGCAGCTCCCCAGCCCAGGCGAACACCGGGGAGCTGTTTTTT.

The V gene is TRBV2, the J gene TRBJ2-1, with 13 bases that match TRBD2. Germline CDR1 is SNHLY and CDR2 is FYNNEI. This CDR3 is built from 14 residues. V was pared by 6 bases and J by 10 bases, with 6 bases of the junction left unmatched. CDR3 region: CASRLTSGRWEQFF. Here the CDR3 DNA reads TGTGCCAGCAGGTTGACTAGCGGGAGGTGGGAGCAGTTCTTC.

J is TRBJ2-7 and V is TRBV27; TRBD2 matches 8 bases. V dropped 5 bases and J dropped 5; count of bases not matched to a gene: 8. CDR1 MNHEY and CDR2 SMNVEV come from the germline V gene (reference sequence). This CDR3 comprises 14 residues. CDR3 in DNA: TGTGCCAGCAGTAAGCGGGAGTTAGAGGACGAGCAGTACTTC. This translates into CASSKRELEDEQYF.

This chain links TRBV6-1 with TRBJ1-2, with unresolved D. The V end was cut by 7 bases, the J end by 5 bases, with 11 bases between. From germline, CDR1 is MNHNS and CDR2 SASEGT. The CDR3 spans 12 residues. This chain's CDR3 is CASIGFEYGYTF. CDR3 coding DNA: TGTGCCAGCATCGGATTCGAGTATGGCTACACCTTC.

V gene TRBV28 combines with J gene TRBJ1-4; 10 bases fit TRBD1. The CDR3 is 17 amino acids. Germline assignment: CDR1 MDHEN and CDR2 SYDVKM. J was trimmed by 0 bases and V by 7 bases; bases with no gene match: 8. The CDR3 DNA reads as TGTGCCAGCACCTTGCGGGACAGGGGTGCAACTAATGAAAAACTGTTTTTT. Translated: CASTLRDRGATNEKLFF.

The chain links TRBV27 to TRBJ2-7; D unclear. The germline V gene has CDR1 MNHEY and CDR2 SMNVEV (reference sequence). V was pared by 2 bases and J by 7 bases, with 12 bases between. The CDR3 length is 13 residues. CDR3 sequence: CASSLGVLREQYF. The DNA for the CDR3 is TGTGCCAGCAGTTTAGGGGTTCTGCGGGAGCAGTACTTC.

This clone was detected once. The chain links TRBV10-2 to TRBJ2-2; D is perhaps TRBD2 (7 bases). Trimming took off 6 bases at V and 1 base at J, with 15 bases between the two ends. CDR1 and CDR2 from the germline V gene are WSHSY and SAAADI. This CDR3 region has 16 residues. The CDR3 sequence: CASRGGLAENTGELFF. The DNA of the CDR3 is TGCGCCAGCAGGGGGGGGCTAGCTGAGAACACCGGGGAGCTGTTTTTT.

The genes are TRBV7-9 and TRBJ2-3, with a weak D call TRBD2 (7 bases). With 5 bases removed from V and 0 bases from J, the gap between germline ends came to 15 bases. Germline CDR1 is SEHNR and CDR2 is FQNEAQ (reference sequence). This CDR3 comprises 16 residues. The DNA of the CDR3 is TGTGCCAGCAGCAGAGGGGAGGGGGAAAGCACAGATACGCAGTATTTT. Translated, it gives CASSRGEGESTDTQYF.

This clone was detected ten times or more. The chain recombines TRBV13 with TRBJ2-6; 7 bases line up with TRBD2. J lost 0 bases, V lost 5 bases, and 13 bases had no gene match. There are 19 residues in the CDR3. Germline lookup yields CDR1 PRHDT and CDR2 FYEKMQ (reference sequence). For the CDR3, the DNA is TGTGCCAGCAGCCCAACTAGCGCCCTCCCGTTCTCTGGGGCCAACGTCCTGACTTTC. Amino acids: CASSPTSALPFSGANVLTF.

A single count supports this clone. This rearrangement joins TRBV11-2 to TRBJ2-3; 12 nucleotides align to TRBD2. The CDR3 has 17 amino acids. The V gene's germline CDR1 is SGHAT and CDR2 FQNNGV. With 1 base clipped from V and 0 bases from J, the junction kept 2 bases outside the gene matches. The CDR3: CASSLGTSGTSTDTQYF. The CDR3 bases are TGTGCCAGCAGCTTAGGGACTAGCGGGACTAGCACAGATACGCAGTATTTT.

The chain recombines TRBV4-1 with TRBJ1-1; D is uncertain. Germline V lookup: CDR1 MGHRA, CDR2 YSYEKL. V gave up 3 bases and J gave up 1 base, with 12 bases separating them. The CDR3 length is 15 residues. The CDR3 coding sequence is TGCGCCAGCAGCCATGCTGACTTGCGGAACACTGAAGCTTTCTTT. This encodes CASSHADLRNTEAFF.

The chain combines TRBV10-3 with TRBJ1-5, with D perhaps TRBD1 (5 bases). The germline gives CDR1 ENHRY, CDR2 SYGVKD. V gave up 3 bases and J gave up 5 bases, with 11 bases separating them. This CDR3 has 14 amino acids. The CDR3 region is CAISEGRADQPQHF. CDR3 DNA: TGTGCCATCAGTGAAGGCAGGGCGGATCAGCCCCAGCATTTT.